In this sample, the clone carrying this T cell receptor beta chain turned up a few times. As yet, its antigen is unknown. This specimen belongs to a study of T-cell reconstitution after alpha-beta-depleted transplantation in children. Findings of the study overall: Diversity and T-cell counts at one year after transplant derived mostly from new T cells.

Preparing the TCRbeta library involved the use of unique molecular identifiers. TCRdb itself ran the PCR reads through MiXCR, one entry per CDR3 protein. Of 700,000 to 950,000 distinct CDR3 sequences listed, around 15% are singletons. The CDR3 covers 13 residues. The germline V gene has CDR1 DFQATT and CDR2 SNEGSKA (reference sequence). V shed 1 base and J shed 6 bases, with 9 bases lying between them. The sequence was collected from a male patient between 10 and 17 years old who had a stem cell transplant for acute lymphoblastic leukemia, so the T cells may come from the graft donor. The sample consisted of PBMCs, mostly from graft donor cells, taken 360 days after TCRalphabeta/CD19-depleted stem cell transplant. The rearrangement links TRBV20-1 to TRBJ2-2, with D uncertain. For the CDR3, the DNA is TGCAGTGCTAGAGGGGATAAGCCCGGGGAGCTGTTTTTT. This sequence encodes CSARGDKPGELFF.